Each of the 28 T cell receptor beta chains below was sequenced from the same sample in a study of blood T cell repertoires in COVID-19. Assay: immunoSEQ multiplex PCR; the TCRdb copy retains only in-frame clones and omits some. This sample has 300,000 or so clones, with more than 85% found just once. The sample consisted of peripheral blood. These receptors originate from a man in his 70s with acute or convalescent COVID-19.

The V and J genes are TRBV19 and TRBJ1-1; D may be TRBD1 (6 bases). The V gene's germline CDR1 is LNHDA and CDR2 SQIVND (reference sequence). The CDR3 consists of 16 residues. V lost 7 bases and J lost 4, with 22 bases in between. The chain's CDR3 is CASTIQGGGGSTEAFF. In nucleotides, the CDR3 is TGTGCCAGTACCATACAGGGAGGCGGGGGTTCCACTGAAGCTTTCTTT.

V gene TRBV4-2 combines with J gene TRBJ1-1, with D hard to call. Germline CDR1 reads LGHNA; CDR2 reads YNFKEQ. This CDR3 is built from 16 residues. The V gene lost 0 bases and the J gene lost 7 bases, with 18 bases spanning the gap. The CDR3 is CASSQDDLPPLNEAFF. CDR3 coding DNA: TGTGCCAGCAGCCAAGATGACTTACCACCGTTAAATGAAGCTTTCTTT.

This sequence joins TRBV6-5 and TRBJ2-3; 8 bases line up with TRBD2. Germline-derived CDR1 and CDR2 are MNHEY and SVGAGI. Unmatched junction bases numbered 11, after V lost 7 bases and J lost 8 bases. CDR3 size: 14 residues. The CDR3 DNA is TGTGCCAGCACCCCGGGACTAGTGGAAGGTACGCAGTATTTT. Its translation is CASTPGLVEGTQYF.

The chain employs TRBV12-3 or TRBV12-4 and TRBJ2-5, with D perhaps TRBD2 (5 bases). The ends were cut back, 5 bases at V and 5 bases at J, with 12 bases in the middle. This CDR3 spans 13 amino acids. The CDR3 DNA reads as TGTGCCAGCAGTGTCGGGATCGGGGAGACCCAGTACTTC. This codes for CASSVGIGETQYF.

The DNA of the CDR3 is TGCAGTGCTAGTACTAGCGGGGGGACATACAATGAGCAGTTCTTC. This encodes CSASTSGGTYNEQFF. The chain employs TRBV20-1 and TRBJ2-1; 12 bases are shared with TRBD2. With V trimmed by 3 bases and J by 4 bases, 4 bases remained unmatched. From germline, CDR1 is DFQATT and CDR2 SNEGSKA (reference sequence). The CDR3 is 15 residues long.

The rearrangement uses TRBV29-1 and TRBJ2-1; perhaps TRBD2 as D (7 bases). V lost 4 bases and J 1 base, leaving 14 bases between the germline ends. Germline assignment: CDR1 SQVTM and CDR2 ANQGSEA. The CDR3 contains 15 residues. The CDR3 nucleotides read TGCAGCGTTGTCGGGGGGCCGGCATCCTACAATGAGCAGTTCTTC. Translation gives CSVVGGPASYNEQFF.

This chain uses TRBV6-4 with TRBJ1-2, with D perhaps TRBD1 (6 bases). CDR1 and CDR2 (germline): MRHNA, SNTAGT. Trimming removed 6 bases from V and 8 bases from J, with 22 bases in between. The CDR3 has 15 amino acids. The CDR3 sequence is CASRPQNHRVGGYTF. For the CDR3, the DNA is TGTGCCAGCAGACCACAAAACCACAGGGTCGGAGGCTACACCTTC.

The V call is TRBV19, the J call TRBJ2-2; 8 bases match TRBD2. The CDR3 has 17 amino acids. V dropped 3 bases and J dropped 1; count of bases not matched to a gene: 7. Germline V gene lookup returns CDR1 LNHDA and CDR2 SQIVND (reference sequence). DNA for the CDR3: TGTGCCAGTAGTATCCCCGCTAGCGGGTTGAACACCGGGGAGCTGTTTTTT. Amino acid sequence: CASSIPASGLNTGELFF.

This clone was recorded only once. The genes are TRBV3-1 (or the pseudogene TRBV3-2) and TRBJ2-7, with 7 nucleotides matching TRBD2. The CDR3 contains 13 residues. The germline V gene encodes CDR1 LGHDT and CDR2 YNNKEL (reference sequence). The V gene end was trimmed by 1 base and the J gene end by 4 bases; junction bases not matched to a gene: 1. This CDR3 reads CASSQGGGYEQYF. The CDR3, as DNA: TGTGCCAGCAGCCAAGGGGGGGGTTACGAGCAGTACTTC.

The rearrangement uses TRBV24-1 and TRBJ2-6; D may be TRBD2 (5 bases). Germline-derived CDR1 and CDR2 are KGHDR and SFDVKD. This CDR3 has 16 residues. Trimming removed 3 bases at V and 1 base at J, with 9 bases between. This CDR3 is CATSDATRSGANVLTF. CDR3 sequence (DNA): TGTGCCACCAGTGATGCTACTAGATCTGGGGCCAACGTCCTGACTTTC.

Only one count was recorded for this clone. V and J are TRBV7-2 and TRBJ1-5; unclear D gene. CDR3 size: 15 residues. Looked up from germline, CDR1 is SGHTA and CDR2 is FQGNSA. The V end lost 3 bases, the J end lost 0 bases, and 9 bases lay between the germline ends. The CDR3 region has the DNA TGTGCCAGCAGCTTTAGGCGGCTTAGCAATCAGCCCCAGCATTTT. Its protein product is CASSFRRLSNQPQHF.

This chain joins TRBV28 and TRBJ2-5; weak D call: TRBD1 (6 bases). The CDR3 has 13 amino acids. The germline V gene encodes CDR1 MDHEN and CDR2 SYDVKM. The V end was cut by 6 bases, the J end by 1 base, with 9 bases between. The CDR3 here is CASRQGIQETQYF. The DNA of the CDR3 is TGTGCCAGCAGACAGGGCATCCAAGAGACCCAGTACTTC. Based on the CDR3 plus reference TRBV28 and TRBJ2-5, the full variable domain is DVKVTQSSRYLVKRTGEKVFLECVQDMDHENMFWYRQDPGLGLRLIYFSYDVKMKEKGDIPEGYSVSREKKERFSLILESASTNQTSMYLCASRQGIQETQYFGPGTRLLVL.

V is TRBV28 and J is TRBJ2-7, with 11 nucleotides matching TRBD1. The CDR3 runs 15 residues. V was pared by 5 bases and J by 6 bases, with 9 bases of the junction left unmatched. Germline V lookup: CDR1 MDHEN, CDR2 SYDVKM. The CDR3 region is CASSPPWTGGGEQYF. The DNA for the CDR3 is TGTGCCAGCAGTCCCCCCTGGACAGGGGGCGGCGAGCAGTACTTC.

There are a few counts of this clone. The chain couples TRBV7-2 to TRBJ1-5; 9 nucleotides match TRBD1. The CDR3 is 15 residues long. The germline gives CDR1 SGHTA, CDR2 FQGNSA. The V and J ends lost 5 bases and 7 bases, in that order; junction bases with no gene match: 9. CDR3 coding DNA: TGTGCCAGCAGCCTATTAGACAGGGGGAGCCAGCCCCAGCATTTT. It is translated as CASSLLDRGSQPQHF.

This clone came up once. CDR3 in DNA: TGTGCCAGTAGTATCTCGGCAGGCGCGCGTAGCACAGATACGCAGTATTTT. This codes for CASSISAGARSTDTQYF. The chain is built from TRBV19 and TRBJ2-3; D is unclear. CDR1 LNHDA and CDR2 SQIVND come from the germline V gene (reference sequence). V was cut by 3 bases and J by 0 bases, with 16 bases left in between. The CDR3 totals 17 residues.

The CDR3 DNA follows: TGTGCCAGCAGCGAAGAACAGGGTCGGCCTGGGGCCAACGTCCTGACTTTC. Translation gives CASSEEQGRPGANVLTF. This sequence joins TRBV9 and TRBJ2-6, with a tentative D call TRBD1 (6 bases). The V end was cut by 3 bases, the J end by 2 bases, with 15 bases between. CDR3 length equals 17 residues. CDR1 is SGDLS, CDR2 YYNGEE, per germline.

The J gene is TRBJ2-1, the V gene TRBV7-2; D possibly corresponds to TRBD2 (6 bases). This CDR3 has 13 residues. The V gene's germline CDR1 is SGHTA and CDR2 FQGNSA. V shed 0 bases and J shed 14 bases, with 14 bases lying between them. DNA for the CDR3: TGTGCCAGCAGCTTAGCAGGCGGGGCCGTAAAGTTCTTC. Translation: CASSLAGGAVKFF.

The chain carries TRBV2 and TRBJ1-1; D is unresolved. The CDR3 spans 14 residues. V was shortened by 5 bases and J by 5 bases, with 15 bases between the two germline ends. Germline V lookup: CDR1 SNHLY, CDR2 FYNNEI. The CDR3 nucleotides are TGTGCCAGCAGTCAACAGATTGCAGTGACTGAAGCTTTCTTT. It is translated as CASSQQIAVTEAFF.

The gene calls are TRBV5-4 and TRBJ2-3; D unclear. This CDR3 region has 17 residues. Trimming left V 4 bases short and J 4 bases short, with 22 bases between. Germline assignment: CDR1 SGHNT and CDR2 YYREEE (reference sequence). CDR3 bases: TGTGCCAGCAGCCCTATTTCGACTGCCCCCGGTCCAGATACGCAGTATTTT. Protein product: CASSPISTAPGPDTQYF.

This chain connects TRBV24-1 to TRBJ2-3, with 10 bases lining up with TRBD1. Germline CDR1 is KGHDR and CDR2 is SFDVKD. The CDR3 has 16 amino acids. Unmatched junction bases numbered 7, after V lost 4 bases and J lost 4 bases. The CDR3 DNA follows: TGTGCCACCAGTGACTCCGGGACAGGGGTTCCAGATACGCAGTATTTT. Its translation is CATSDSGTGVPDTQYF.

Here the CDR3 DNA reads TGTGCCAGCAGTTTATTCGGGACTAGCGGGTACACAGATACGCAGTATTTT. Its translation: CASSLFGTSGYTDTQYF. The chain has TRBV28 and TRBJ2-3, with 12 nucleotides matching TRBD2. Per germline, CDR1 MDHEN and CDR2 SYDVKM. V trimming: 1 base; J trimming: 2 bases; junction bases outside the gene matches: 4. The CDR3 extends over 17 amino acids.

This clone is a singleton in its sample. Here the CDR3 reads CASSEARVPGAEAFF. Written as DNA, the CDR3 is TGTGCCAGCAGTGAGGCCCGGGTCCCGGGGGCTGAAGCTTTCTTT. The chain has TRBV2 and TRBJ1-1, with a possible D match to TRBD1 (5 bases). The ends were cut back, 3 bases at V and 6 bases at J, with 17 bases in the middle. The CDR3 sequence is 15 residues long. Germline V gives CDR1 SNHLY, CDR2 FYNNEI.

This chain uses TRBV4-1 with TRBJ2-3; maybe TRBD1 (5 bases). Germline values: CDR1 MGHRA, CDR2 YSYEKL. CDR3 size: 15 residues. V shed 6 bases and J shed 4 bases, with 17 bases lying between them. For the CDR3, the DNA is TGCGCCAGCAGATACAGGTATCAGGCCGCAGATACGCAGTATTTT. It yields the protein CASRYRYQAADTQYF.

V is TRBV7-9 and J is TRBJ1-6; 8 positions match TRBD1. The V segment lost 5 bases and the J segment 9 bases; nucleotides outside the gene matches: 6. Germline V gives CDR1 SEHNR, CDR2 FQNEAQ (reference sequence). The CDR3 is made up of 14 amino acids. The CDR3 region is CASSPGTGPSPLHF. CDR3 DNA: TGTGCCAGCAGCCCCGGGACAGGACCTTCACCCCTCCACTTT.

V is TRBV5-4 and J is TRBJ1-2; TRBD1 is a possible D gene (5 bases). Per germline, CDR1 SGHNT and CDR2 YYREEE (reference sequence). V was trimmed by 4 bases and J by 3 bases, leaving 7 bases between them. CDR3 length: 12 residues. The CDR3 nucleotides are TGTGCCAGCAGCGGGGGGGACTATGGCTACACCTTC. Translated, it gives CASSGGDYGYTF.

V gene TRBV19 combines with J gene TRBJ1-5; weak D call: TRBD1 (6 bases). The germline V and J ends were trimmed by 8 bases and 12 bases, with 14 bases remaining between them. Germline CDR1 reads LNHDA; CDR2 reads SQIVND (reference sequence). The CDR3 consists of 11 residues. CDR3 nucleotide sequence: TGTGCCAGTGGTTTGTGGGACATCCAGCATTTT. Protein sequence: CASGLWDIQHF.

Here the CDR3 DNA reads TGTGCCAGCAGCCAACCGGGAGTTTCCGGGGAGCTGTTTTTT. This codes for CASSQPGVSGELFF. The chain links TRBV28 to TRBJ2-2, with D possibly being TRBD2 (6 bases). Trimming took off 6 bases at V and 6 bases at J, with 14 bases between the two ends. The CDR3 loop spans 14 amino acids. From germline, CDR1 is MDHEN and CDR2 SYDVKM.

This clone was recorded a few times. The chain has TRBV6-5 and TRBJ2-3; 9 bases match TRBD2. Germline V gene data show CDR1 as MNHEY and CDR2 as SVGAGI. There are 15 residues in the CDR3. J gave up 2 bases and V 7 bases, and 7 bases lay outside the gene matches. CDR3: CASISSGGYTDTQYF. The CDR3 nucleotides are TGTGCCAGCATTTCAAGCGGGGGGTACACAGATACGCAGTATTTT.